These 6 T cell receptor beta chains were all obtained from the same sample, sequenced in a study of response to subunit inactivated influenza vaccine. MiXCR was run by TCRdb on the RT-PCR reads, yielding one entry per CDR3 protein. The sample holds about 310,000 distinct CDR3 sequences, approximately 21% seen once. The sequencing here drew on PBMCs from blood, taken 21 months after vaccination. These receptors were obtained from a man aged 50-75 years who received an inactivated influenza vaccine.

This rearrangement joins TRBV21-1 to TRBJ1-3. TRBV21-1 is a documented pseudogene. CDR3 length equals 14 residues. Here the CDR3 DNA reads TGTGCCAGCAGCACCGGACGGGCTGGAAACACCATATATTTT. As protein: CASSTGRAGNTIYF.

This clonotype was seen a few times. V is TRBV20-1 and J is TRBJ2-7, with D possibly being TRBD2 (6 bases). The V gene lost 6 bases and the J gene lost 6 bases, with 18 bases spanning the gap. CDR1 and CDR2 from the germline V gene are DFQATT and SNEGSKA (reference sequence). The CDR3 covers 13 residues. In DNA, the CDR3 is TGCAGTGCGCCGGCGGAGGGCCCTTTCGAGCAGTACTTC. As protein: CSAPAEGPFEQYF.

The chain combines TRBV4-1 with TRBJ2-3, with 7 bases aligning to TRBD1. There are 15 residues in the CDR3. Trimming took 4 bases from V and 2 from J; bases not matched to a gene: 6. Per the germline V gene, CDR1 is MGHRA and CDR2 is YSYEKL. For the CDR3, the DNA is TGCGCCAGCAGCCCGGGGACAGACATCACAGATACGCAGTATTTT. Translation: CASSPGTDITDTQYF.

The rearrangement uses TRBV3-1 and TRBJ1-1; the D gene is possibly TRBD1 (6 bases). The CDR3 runs 14 residues. Trimming took off 3 bases at V and 0 bases at J, with 8 bases between the two ends. Germline loops: CDR1 LGHDT, CDR2 YNNKEL (reference sequence). Here the CDR3 DNA reads TGTGCCAGCAGCCACCGGGACATGAACACTGAAGCTTTCTTT. Amino acids: CASSHRDMNTEAFF.

This clonotype was counted between two and nine times. The chain recombines TRBV27 with TRBJ1-6; D is perhaps TRBD1 (5 bases). The CDR3 totals 14 residues. Trimming removed 2 bases from V and 4 bases from J, with 6 bases in between. CDR1 is MNHEY and CDR2 is SMNVEV in the germline V gene (reference sequence). CDR3 coding DNA: TGTGCCAGCAGTTTAAGGGGTTATAATTCACCCCTCCACTTT. Translating gives CASSLRGYNSPLHF.

The chain carries TRBV5-6 and TRBJ2-3, with TRBD1 identical over 7 bases. The ends lost 4 bases at V and 5 bases at J; junction bases unmatched: 7. The germline V gene has CDR1 SGHDT and CDR2 YYEEEE. The CDR3 contains 14 residues. The CDR3 reads CASSPDRVGDTQYF. DNA of the CDR3: TGTGCCAGCAGCCCTGACAGGGTGGGAGATACGCAGTATTTT. The full variable domain, rest sourced from reference TRBV5-6 and TRBJ2-3, is DAGVTQSPTHLIKTRGQQVTLRCSPKSGHDTVSWYQQALGQGPQFIFQYYEEEERQRGNFPDRFSGHQFPNYSSELNVNALLLGDSALYLCASSPDRVGDTQYFGPGTRLTVL.